The next 27 T cell receptor beta chains were all read from a single sample in a study of T cell repertoires in cytomegalovirus infection. TCRdb fed the reads into MiXCR, producing one record per CDR3 protein. The data show about 700,000 distinct CDR3 sequences, with about 33% seen just once and over 15% held by the top ten. No antigen has been assigned to these receptors. This specimen consisted of cultured PBMCs, obtained from culture after CMV antigen stimulation. The receptor set was obtained from a human donor in good health (CMV status not recorded). Some clones in this sample may be carry-over from other donors' samples.

This clonotype has ten or more counts. J is TRBJ1-2 and V is TRBV7-2; D gene ambiguous. Germline loops: CDR1 SGHTA, CDR2 FQGNSA. Trimming pared 3 bases from V and 4 bases from J, leaving 9 bases between. CDR3 length equals 13 residues. Here the CDR3 reads CASSFTTVYGYTF. The CDR3 nucleotides read TGTGCCAGCAGCTTCACTACCGTCTATGGCTACACCTTC. Complete variable domain (other parts from reference TRBV7-2 and TRBJ1-2): GAGVSQSPSNKVTEKGKDVELRCDPISGHTALYWYRQSLGQGLEFLIYFQGNSAPDKSGLPSDRFSAERTGGSVSTLTIQRTQQEDSAVYLCASSFTTVYGYTFGSGTRLTVV.

This clonotype appeared a few times. The chain carries TRBV5-1 and TRBJ2-1; D may be TRBD2 (5 bases). The CDR3 runs to 16 residues. In germline, CDR1 is SGHRS, CDR2 YFSETQ. The ends were cut back, 1 base at V and 3 bases at J, with 14 bases in the middle. CDR3 in amino acids: CASSLWGVGSYNEQFF. DNA for the CDR3: TGCGCCAGCAGCTTGTGGGGAGTAGGCAGCTACAATGAGCAGTTCTTC.

The chain is built from TRBV12-3 or TRBV12-4 and TRBJ2-3; TRBD2 matches at 10 bases. Trimming took 3 bases from V and 6 from J; bases not matched to a gene: 6. The CDR3 length is 15 residues. CDR3 region: CASSFLAGVQDTQYF. CDR3 in DNA: TGTGCCAGCAGTTTCCTAGCGGGAGTTCAGGATACGCAGTATTTT.

This clonotype showed up just a few times. The V and J genes are TRBV7-3 and TRBJ2-7; 7 bases align to TRBD1. This CDR3 spans 13 amino acids. Per the germline V gene, CDR1 is SGHTA and CDR2 is FQGTGA. V shed 6 bases, J shed 2 bases, and the junction held 4 bases outside the gene matches. CDR3: CASRGQTTYEQYF. CDR3 nucleotide sequence: TGTGCCAGCAGGGGACAGACGACCTACGAGCAGTACTTC.

This clonotype has a handful of counts. V gene TRBV4-2 combines with J gene TRBJ1-4; 9 bases match TRBD1. Germline V gives CDR1 LGHNA, CDR2 YNFKEQ. Trimming took 1 base from V and 10 from J; bases not matched to a gene: 7. The CDR3 is 15 residues long. The CDR3 protein is CASSQVLGQGGKLFF. DNA of the CDR3: TGTGCCAGCAGCCAAGTCCTGGGACAGGGTGGAAAACTGTTTTTT.

Here the CDR3 DNA reads TGCAGTGCTAGACTAGCAAGGTCAGATACGCAGTATTTT. Translated: CSARLARSDTQYF. The chain recombines TRBV20-1 with TRBJ2-3, with D perhaps TRBD2 (5 bases). V was clipped by 2 bases and J by 4 bases, with 10 bases between them. CDR1 DFQATT and CDR2 SNEGSKA come from the germline V gene (reference sequence). This CDR3 is built from 13 residues.

This clonotype was seen a few times. The J gene is TRBJ2-1, the V gene TRBV7-6, with D perhaps matching TRBD2 (6 bases). The V gene's germline CDR1 is SGHVS and CDR2 FNYEAQ. V lost 4 bases and J lost 3, with 13 bases in between. The CDR3 consists of 15 residues. DNA of the CDR3: TGTGCCAGCAGCTCACGCCGGGACTTCTACAATGAGCAGTTCTTC. Protein sequence: CASSSRRDFYNEQFF.

CDR3 coding DNA: TGTGCCAGCAGACGACAGGGAGACGACGAGCAGTACTTC. Its translation: CASRRQGDDEQYF. The chain recombines TRBV7-6 with TRBJ2-7; the match to TRBD1 covers 7 bases. The CDR3 runs 13 residues. Germline CDR1 and CDR2: SGHVS and FNYEAQ. V was clipped by 6 bases and J by 5 bases; unmatched bases: 7.

The table lists this clonotype with a few counts. This chain joins TRBV4-3 and TRBJ2-7; TRBD1 might be the D (5 bases). The CDR3 spans 13 residues. Trimming shortened V by 2 bases and J by 7 bases, and 12 bases separated the two germline ends. Germline V gives CDR1 LGHNA, CDR2 YSLEER. CDR3 DNA: TGCGCCAGCAGCCAAATAAGGGGAAGGGAGCAGTACTTC. Protein product: CASSQIRGREQYF.

The chain combines TRBV27 with TRBJ2-7; 8 bases are a match to TRBD1. Germline V gene sequence: CDR1 MNHEY, CDR2 SMNVEV (reference sequence). V was pared by 4 bases and J by 0 bases, with 5 bases of the junction left unmatched. CDR3 length: 15 residues. The CDR3 protein is CASSSLGQGSYEQYF. DNA for the CDR3: TGTGCCAGCAGTTCCCTAGGACAGGGCTCCTACGAGCAGTACTTC.

There are many counts of this clonotype. The V gene is TRBV7-2, the J gene TRBJ2-2, with unresolved D. From germline, CDR1 is SGHTA and CDR2 FQGNSA. The CDR3 contains 15 residues. V shed 1 base and J shed 4 bases, with 10 bases lying between them. CDR3 sequence (DNA): TGTGCCAGCAGCTTAGGGTTTACGATCACCGGGGAGCTGTTTTTT. Its protein is CASSLGFTITGELFF.

There are a few counts of this clonotype. The gene calls are TRBV7-8 and TRBJ2-3, with a possible D match to TRBD2 (6 bases). The length of the CDR3 is 17 residues. V was pared by 5 bases and J by 3 bases, with 21 bases between. The V gene's germline CDR1 is SGHVS and CDR2 FQNEAQ. In DNA, the CDR3 is TGTGCCAGCAGCCCCTTGGACCGGGACTCGAGTACAGATACGCAGTATTTT. It encodes CASSPLDRDSSTDTQYF.

This clonotype came up a few times. V usage is TRBV7-2 and J usage is TRBJ2-7; TRBD1 is a possible D gene (7 bases). Germline-derived CDR1 and CDR2 are SGHTA and FQGNSA. This CDR3 comprises 14 residues. The V and J ends lost 7 bases and 6 bases respectively, with 19 bases between them. The CDR3 loop reads CASNDRAGGVEQYF. CDR3 nucleotides: TGTGCCAGCAACGACAGGGCTGGAGGGGTCGAGCAGTACTTC. Looking up the rest from reference TRBV7-2 and TRBJ2-7 gives the full variable domain: GAGVSQSPSNKVTEKGKDVELRCDPISGHTALYWYRQSLGQGLEFLIYFQGNSAPDKSGLPSDRFSAERTGGSVSTLTIQRTQQEDSAVYLCASNDRAGGVEQYFGPGTRLTVT.

This chain connects TRBV7-2 to TRBJ2-1; no firm D call. The germline CDR1 and CDR2 sequences are SGHTA and FQGNSA. V was cut by 3 bases and J by 8 bases, with 14 bases left in between. This CDR3 contains 14 residues. DNA for the CDR3: TGTGCCAGCAGCTTGATGATAGTAGCCGATGAGCAGTTCTTC. It specifies CASSLMIVADEQFF.

The chain employs TRBV7-9 and TRBJ1-2, with TRBD1 identical over 7 bases. This CDR3 region has 17 residues. CDR1 is SEHNR, CDR2 FQNEAQ, per germline (reference sequence). The J segment lost 1 base and the V segment lost 3 bases, leaving 11 bases of the junction unmatched. The CDR3 loop reads CASSFTGVRKDNYGYTF. DNA of the CDR3: TGTGCCAGCAGCTTCACAGGGGTACGAAAGGATAACTATGGCTACACCTTC. Drawing the rest from reference TRBV7-9 and TRBJ1-2, the complete variable domain is DTGVSQNPRHKITKRGQNVTFRCDPISEHNRLYWYRQTLGQGPEFLTYFQNEAQLEKSRLLSDRFSAERPKGSFSTLEIQRTEQGDSAMYLCASSFTGVRKDNYGYTFGSGTRLTVV.

The table lists this clonotype with a few counts. This chain connects TRBV6-2 or TRBV6-3 to TRBJ2-1; 14 bases line up with TRBD2. CDR1 and CDR2 from the germline V gene are MNHEY and SVGEGT. The ends lost 6 bases at V and 5 bases at J; junction bases unmatched: 9. The CDR3 consists of 17 residues. The CDR3 reads CASSPSGLAGGNNEQFF. CDR3 in DNA: TGTGCCAGCAGCCCCTCCGGACTAGCGGGAGGTAACAATGAGCAGTTCTTC.

The table lists this clonotype with many counts. The chain joins TRBV7-2 to TRBJ1-4; no clear D gene. Trimming shortened V by 5 bases and J by 8 bases, and 27 bases separated the two germline ends. The CDR3 sequence is 18 residues long. The germline gives CDR1 SGHTA, CDR2 FQGNSA. The DNA of the CDR3 is TGTGCCAGCAGCCCCGGACCTTACGAACCCCTGGGGATCGAAAAACTGTTTTTT. Translating gives CASSPGPYEPLGIEKLFF.

This clonotype was counted only a few times. The chain links TRBV2 to TRBJ1-4; no firm D call. CDR1 and CDR2 (germline): SNHLY, FYNNEI. Trimming stripped 6 bases from V and 0 bases from J, with 14 bases between. The CDR3 contains 16 residues. The CDR3 loop reads CASRPYGGATNEKLFF. The CDR3 DNA follows: TGTGCCAGCAGACCCTACGGCGGGGCAACTAATGAAAAACTGTTTTTT.

The rearrangement links TRBV6-1 to TRBJ2-1; TRBD2 matches 13 bases. The trim removed 6 bases at V and 4 bases at J, leaving 3 bases unmatched. Germline values: CDR1 MNHNS, CDR2 SASEGT. The length of the CDR3 is 15 residues. As DNA, the CDR3 is TGTGCCAGCAGGGGACTAGCGGGGAAGTACAATGAGCAGTTCTTC. This sequence encodes CASRGLAGKYNEQFF.

The V call is TRBV7-6, the J call TRBJ1-5; 12 nucleotides match TRBD1. The CDR3 is 14 residues long. The V gene end was trimmed by 7 bases and the J gene end by 7 bases; junction bases not matched to a gene: 5. The germline V gene encodes CDR1 SGHVS and CDR2 FNYEAQ. The CDR3: CASTGTGGPQPQHF. The CDR3 nucleotides are TGTGCCAGCACCGGGACAGGGGGCCCCCAGCCCCAGCATTTT.

This clonotype came up a few times. The J gene is TRBJ1-3, the V gene TRBV19; TRBD1 agrees at 7 bases. CDR3 size: 15 residues. CDR1 and CDR2 from the germline V gene are LNHDA and SQIVND (reference sequence). Trimming cost V 3 bases and J 1 base; bases outside gene matches: 3. Here the CDR3 reads CASSIRTGSGNTIYF. For the CDR3, the DNA is TGTGCCAGTAGTATCAGGACAGGATCTGGAAACACCATATATTTT.

The V call is TRBV27, the J call TRBJ2-1; 7 bases fit TRBD2. This CDR3 has 17 residues. The ends lost 8 bases at V and 9 bases at J; junction bases unmatched: 22. In germline, CDR1 is MNHEY, CDR2 SMNVEV (reference sequence). For the CDR3, the DNA is TGTGCCAGCCGAGTTGGGCAAAGTGGGGCGGGGGTTGGTGAGCAGTTCTTC. Translated: CASRVGQSGAGVGEQFF.

This chain links TRBV7-9 with TRBJ1-1, with 7 bases identical to TRBD1. Germline CDR1 reads SEHNR; CDR2 reads FQNEAQ (reference sequence). Trimming at V came to 4 bases and at J to 9 bases, leaving 8 bases not matched to a gene. This CDR3 has 13 amino acids. CDR3 loop: CASSSGGGTQAFF. The CDR3 nucleotides read TGTGCCAGCAGCTCAGGGGGGGGTACGCAAGCTTTCTTT.

The chain joins TRBV11-2 to TRBJ2-7, with 9 positions matching TRBD2. Germline CDR1 SGHAT, CDR2 FQNNGV. There are 15 residues in the CDR3. V dropped 0 bases and J dropped 5; count of bases not matched to a gene: 5. This CDR3 is CASSLDPGTSNEQYF. The DNA of the CDR3 is TGTGCCAGCAGCTTAGACCCCGGGACTAGCAACGAGCAGTACTTC.

This sequence joins TRBV12-5 and TRBJ2-7; 7 nucleotides agree with TRBD1. Germline-derived CDR1 and CDR2 are LGHNT and FRNRAP. V was pared by 8 bases and J by 3 bases, with 10 bases of the junction left unmatched. The CDR3 spans 14 residues. The CDR3 coding sequence is TGTGCTAGTCTTCCGGGACAGAGTCTCTACGAGCAGTACTTC. It codes for CASLPGQSLYEQYF.

This clonotype was seen a few times. The CDR3 region has the DNA TGTGCCAGCAGCTTCCGACCGGGAATGGGACAGCAACAAATTCGAAACAATGAGCAGTTCTTC. It codes for CASSFRPGMGQQQIRNNEQFF. The chain joins TRBV7-8 to TRBJ2-1; TRBD1 aligns across 7 bases. V shed 3 bases, J shed 5 bases, and the junction held 25 bases outside the gene matches. Germline loops: CDR1 SGHVS, CDR2 FQNEAQ. This CDR3 has 21 amino acids.

This rearrangement joins TRBV11-3 to TRBJ2-1, with 8 bases matching TRBD1. Per the germline V gene, CDR1 is SGHNT and CDR2 is YENEEA. The V gene end was trimmed by 2 bases and the J gene end by 7 bases; junction bases not matched to a gene: 10. The CDR3 length is 16 residues. This chain's CDR3 is CASSLILQGGRNEQFF. CDR3 DNA: TGTGCCAGCAGCTTAATTCTACAGGGGGGTAGGAATGAGCAGTTCTTC.